This T cell receptor (beta chain) comes out of a study of shared clonotypes between healthy human individuals (dated by TCRdb to 2020 to 2021). In terms of the full investigation: Two women and a few men aged 18 to 49 years were included in the cohort. Between about 0.9 and 9 billion PBMCs per donor were obtained by leukapheresis. Different laboratories and diverse techniques were used to prepare libraries and sequence TCR repertoires, to increase sequencing depth and limit assay-specific biases. To estimate repertoire size and how much clonotype sharing occurs between individuals, the study deeply sequenced the blood TCR repertoires of a handful of healthy adults. Per donor, three plates each were used for CD4 naive and CD4 memory, two for CD8 naive, and one for CD8 memory. Paper-wide results and their limitations: Sampling was restricted to blood, and TCR repertoires in tissues likely differ from the TCR repertoires found in blood. Clonotypes shared by all four sorted-subset donors showed higher generation probabilities than non-shared clonotypes. Based on pairwise subsampling, the degree of clonotype sharing among donors was expected to be affected by sequencing depth. Naive subsets generally had larger estimated clonotype richness than memory subsets did. When a handful of donors were compared, the shared fraction of clonotypes was around 5.1% for naive CD4, around 3.6% for naive CD8, about 2.5% for memory CD4, and less than 0.45% for memory CD8. Incomplete sequencing was indicated by rarefaction of sorted-subset datasets, despite the large sequencing depth. Because the study included only a small number of donors, the genetic and exposure-history diversity represented was limited.

For this clone: The antigen this receptor binds is unknown. No quality values exist for individual bases; no much larger clone is one base distant.

Its CDR3 holds 19 amino acids, cysteine through phenylalanine. Of the read, only the CDR3 DNA is kept; its 57 bases are in frame from base 1. For this chain, trimming is 1 base at the V end and 0 bases at the J end, and the number of junction bases without a gene match is 10. The germline V gene (reference sequence) supplies CDR1 SEHNR and CDR2 FQNEAQ. Using the deep immunoSEQ assay, TCR CDR3 regions were amplified from genomic DNA by multiplex PCR. Genomic DNA extracted from each cell subset was distributed evenly over all wells of several immunoSEQ 96-well plates, and each plate served as one replicate. Each replicate PCR for sorted subsets received around 0.2 ug genomic DNA, equal to roughly 30,000 T cell genomes. Purified libraries were measured with a Qubit 3.0 fluorometer, size-checked on a Bioanalyzer 2100, and measured again with the KAPA Library Quantification kit. Every immunoSEQ 96-well plate was sequenced on a dedicated single-read 150-cycle Illumina NextSeq 550 flow cell. The paper's data handling went like this. Because only junctional sequences without quality scores were contained in the immunoSEQ output, filtering matching that applied to full-length reads could not be performed. To assign V/J genes and CDR3, sequences were annotated using PyIR, a Python wrapper for IgBLAST v1.9, with IMGT germline references. Reads with weak V/J assignments (E-value above 1e-6), missing CDR3, stop codons, out-of-frame junctions, or ambiguous translated residues were removed. V3J clonotypes were defined by identical inferred V gene, J gene, and CDR3 amino acid sequence. Percentage overlap between repertoires was calculated by dividing the number of shared unique clonotypes by the size of the smaller repertoire. Repertoire richness was assessed with RTK rarefaction, the Chao1 estimator, and Recon v2.1 estimates of unobserved clonotypes. Generation probabilities were computed with OLGA for all TCRbeta clonotypes obtained by the gDNA method from four donors. Sourced from immuneACCESS, this table was stored by TCRdb with only in-frame sequences that have V and J called. A share of the clones is absent; for the studies checked, an unresolved V gene accounts for under half, and the remainder has no known explanation. That table is the source of V, J and clone size, and D and trimming were worked out from the DNA. The sample table contains about 380,000 clones; only one count was recorded for 95% to 97% of them. The ten largest account for around 0.29% of the sample.

The donors were healthy, HIV-negative adults who had no recently reported acute infections or vaccinations. All donors were Caucasian adults living in Nashville, Tennessee, USA. CD8 memory samples combined magnetically selected CD45RO+ cells with CCR7-negative CD45RA+ effector memory (TemRA) cells. After blood collection by leukapheresis, PBMCs were isolated using Ficoll-Histopaque density gradient centrifugation and then cryopreserved in the vapor phase of liquid nitrogen. Purity and quantity of every magnetically sorted T cell population were checked by analytical flow cytometry. Each sorted fraction had its genomic DNA isolated and then quantified by UV absorbance on a Nanodrop 2000c.

The receptor comes from a man aged 25-45 years in good health. The V and J segments used are TRBV7-9 and TRBJ1-1; 11 bases in the junction line up with TRBD1. The sequenced sample was memory CD8+ T cells sorted from blood. Read against the paper, the sample's cell subset or site label means: CD45RO+ cells pooled with CCR7-negative TemRA cells. CDR3 reads: CASSLGYRDRGRVNTEAFF. DNA sequence: TGTGCCAGCAGCTTAGGGTACCGGGACAGGGGGAGAGTGAACACTGAAGCTTTCTTT.